A selection of T cell receptor beta chains follows, all from one sample in a study of blood T cell repertoires in COVID-19. The protocol was immunoSEQ multiplex PCR, while the TCRdb copy is restricted to in-frame clones and leaves out a portion. The repertoire holds approximately 270,000 clones, with 80% to 95% as singletons. The sample comprised PBMCs or T cells enriched from blood (not recorded which). The receptor source for this set is a middle-aged man who had been exposed to COVID-19. Both conserved end residues are part of each CDR3. A D gene is named only where the DNA matches it firmly. Clone size is stated in some rows and not others, as once, few, many or a class when expanded.

D gene,clone size,V gene,J gene,CDR3 DNA,CDR3 protein
NA,NA,TRBV14,TRBJ1-1,TGTGCCAGCAGCCAAGATAGTCGAGGTGAAGCTTTCTTT,CASSQDSRGEAFF
NA,NA,TRBV11-2,TRBJ2-3,TGTGCCAGCACCCTAGGAAGCACAGATACGCAGTATTTT,CASTLGSTDTQYF
NA,NA,TRBV28,TRBJ1-1,TGTGCCAGCAGCCTGGACAGCAACACTGAAGCTTTCTTT,CASSLDSNTEAFF
TRBD1,NA,TRBV7-9,TRBJ2-5,TGTGCCAGCAGCTTAAGGCCAGGGGGTCGTCAAGAGACCCAGTACTTC,CASSLRPGGRQETQYF
NA,NA,TRBV3-1/TRBV3-2,TRBJ2-3,TGTGCCAGCAGCCAAGTCGCTAGCTCAGATACGCAGTATTTT,CASSQVASSDTQYF
TRBD1,once,TRBV29-1,TRBJ1-2,TGCAGCGTTGAGGGACAGGGGAACTATGGCTACACCTTC,CSVEGQGNYGYTF
TRBD2,NA,TRBV7-9,TRBJ2-1,TGTGCCACTAGCGGGAGCAACTACAATGAGCAGTTCTTC,CATSGSNYNEQFF
TRBD1,few,TRBV30,TRBJ2-6,TGTGCCTGGAGTGTACCAGGGGGCCGTCTCTCTGGGGCCAACGTCCTGACTTTC,CAWSVPGGRLSGANVLTF
NA,NA,TRBV5-6,TRBJ1-3,TGTGCCAGCAGCTTGGGCTTCGGTCGAAACACCATATATTTT,CASSLGFGRNTIYF
TRBD2,NA,TRBV4-1,TRBJ2-7,TGCGCCAGCAGCCTTACACTAGCGGGAGTTGCCGAGCAGTACTTC,CASSLTLAGVAEQYF
TRBD1,once,TRBV28,TRBJ1-2,TGTGCCAGCAGTTCTGGACAGGGTGTTAACGGCTACACCTTC,CASSSGQGVNGYTF
TRBD1,NA,TRBV3-1/TRBV3-2,TRBJ2-7,TGTGCCAGCAGCGTTGCCGGGACAGGGGTTGGTGAGCAGTACTTC,CASSVAGTGVGEQYF
NA,few,TRBV5-6,TRBJ2-5,TGTGCCAGCAGCCGAGCACAGACCCAGTACTTC,CASSRAQTQYF
TRBD1,NA,TRBV20-1,TRBJ1-2,TGCAGTGCTAGTCCCAGGGGGCGTTTGGACTATGGCTACACCTTC,CSASPRGRLDYGYTF
TRBD2,NA,TRBV5-1,TRBJ2-7,TGCGCCAGCAGGGGGCCTAGCGGGAGTTTGGGCGAGCAGTACTTC,CASRGPSGSLGEQYF
TRBD2,NA,TRBV28,TRBJ2-7,TGTGCCAGCAGTTTCCCAGCGGGAGTGACCTACGAGCAGTACTTC,CASSFPAGVTYEQYF
NA,NA,TRBV20-1,TRBJ1-1,TGCAGTGCCTACGACACCGATGAAGCTTTCTTT,CSAYDTDEAFF
TRBD2,NA,TRBV19,TRBJ2-2,TGTGCCAGTAGTGGACGGGGACTAGCGGATAAGAACACCGGGGAGCTGTTTTTT,CASSGRGLADKNTGELFF
NA,NA,TRBV30,TRBJ2-1,TGTGCATGGAGTCGGGATTATGAGCAGTTCTTC,CAWSRDYEQFF
TRBD1,NA,TRBV5-5,TRBJ1-2,TGTGCCAGCAGCCCGGGGACAGGGGTTAGTGGCTACACCTTC,CASSPGTGVSGYTF
TRBD1,NA,TRBV24-1,TRBJ2-1,TGTGCCACCAGTGATACGACAGGGAGCTCCTACAATGAGCAGTTCTTC,CATSDTTGSSYNEQFF
NA,NA,TRBV27,TRBJ1-1,TGTGCCAGCAGTACAGTGGGTAGGGCTTTCTTT,CASSTVGRAFF
NA,NA,TRBV18,TRBJ2-2,TGTGCCAGCTCCGCAAAGCTCGGGGGCACCGGGGAGCTGTTTTTT,CASSAKLGGTGELFF
TRBD1,NA,TRBV28,TRBJ2-3,TGTGCCAGCAGCGGGACAGGGATTACAGATACGCAGTATTTT,CASSGTGITDTQYF
TRBD2,NA,TRBV5-6,TRBJ2-7,TGTGCCAGCAGCTGGCGGACTAGAACCTACGAGCAGTACTTC,CASSWRTRTYEQYF
TRBD2,NA,TRBV4-2,TRBJ2-7,TGTGCCAGCAGCCAAGAAAGCGGGGGTACCTACGAGCAGTACTTC,CASSQESGGTYEQYF
TRBD1,NA,TRBV28,TRBJ2-7,TGTGCCAGCACCCCCCACGGACAGGGCAAAAATGAGCAGTACTTC,CASTPHGQGKNEQYF
NA,NA,TRBV28,TRBJ2-2,TGTGCCAGCAGTTTACCCAGGGAAAACACCGGGGAGCTGTTTTTT,CASSLPRENTGELFF
NA,NA,TRBV19,TRBJ2-1,TGTGCCAGTAGTATTACGGGGGAGCAGTTCTTC,CASSITGEQFF
TRBD1,NA,TRBV9,TRBJ2-7,TGTGCCAGCAGCGTAGAGGGACAGTCCTACGAGCAGTACTTC,CASSVEGQSYEQYF
NA,NA,TRBV30,TRBJ1-3,TGTGCCTGGAGTGTTGGGGGGGCTGGAAACACCATATATTTT,CAWSVGGAGNTIYF
NA,NA,TRBV12-3/TRBV12-4,TRBJ1-1,TGTGCCAGCAGTTTAGCGCGGGTCGCTGAAGCTTTCTTT,CASSLARVAEAFF
TRBD2,once,TRBV6-4,TRBJ2-1,TGTGCCAGCAGCCGACTAGCGGGAGTTCAATCCTACAATGAGCAGTTCTTC,CASSRLAGVQSYNEQFF
TRBD1,NA,TRBV7-9,TRBJ2-7,TGTGCCAGCAGCTTGGAGACAGGGGGCGAGCAGTACTTC,CASSLETGGEQYF
TRBD2,NA,TRBV6-1,TRBJ2-1,TGTGCCAGCAGTGAAGCTCTAGCGGGACTCTACAATGAGCAGTTCTTC,CASSEALAGLYNEQFF
NA,NA,TRBV4-1,TRBJ1-1,TGCGCCACCTCCCGCGGCCAGGGAGGAACTGAAGCTTTCTTT,CATSRGQGGTEAFF
TRBD2,NA,TRBV4-2,TRBJ2-7,TGTGCCAGCAGCCCCGGGGCTAGCGGTAACTACGAGCAGTACTTC,CASSPGASGNYEQYF
TRBD2,NA,TRBV5-4,TRBJ2-7,TGTGCCAGCAGCCCGGGGGGACTAGCGGGAGGGCTTGGCGAGCAGTACTTC,CASSPGGLAGGLGEQYF
TRBD2,NA,TRBV4-3,TRBJ2-7,TGCGCCAGCAGCCGTGAAGCCCAGCGGGAGGGCCTTTCTTACGAGCAGTACTTC,CASSREAQREGLSYEQYF
NA,few,TRBV7-9,TRBJ2-3,TGTGCCAGCAGTGCCCAAGCGAATACGCAGTATTTT,CASSAQANTQYF
TRBD2,once,TRBV18,TRBJ2-5,TGTGCCAGCGCAAAAATGGGGGGCCCCACTAGCGGTCAAGAGACCCAGTACTTC,CASAKMGGPTSGQETQYF
NA,once,TRBV24-1,TRBJ2-3,TGTGCCACCAGCTACACAGATACGCAGTATTTT,CATSYTDTQYF